Each of the 32 T cell receptor beta chains below was sequenced from the same sample in a study of cytomegalovirus exposure and HLA in healthy donors. Amplification used 60 Vbeta primers and 13 Jbeta primers. Using immunoSEQ multiplex PCR, the repertoire was profiled, and TCRdb retains in-frame clones only, with some absent. The data show about 160,000 clones, with roughly 70% seen just once and approximately 7.1% held by the top ten. The sequenced sample consisted of PBMCs. The receptor set was obtained from a man aged 35-49 years in good health and CMV-seropositive.

CDR3 DNA sequence: TGTGCCAGCTCACCACCACAGGCGGGGGACACTGAAGCTTTCTTT. Protein product: CASSPPQAGDTEAFF. The V call is TRBV18, the J call TRBJ1-1; perhaps TRBD1 as D (5 bases). Germline V gene lookup returns CDR1 KGHSH and CDR2 LQKENI. V was shortened by 0 bases and J by 3 bases, with 11 bases between the two germline ends. CDR3 length: 15 amino acids.

The chain couples TRBV7-6 to TRBJ1-2, with D tentatively TRBD1 (5 bases). V was pared by 0 bases and J by 6 bases, with 8 bases between. CDR1 is SGHVS and CDR2 is FNYEAQ in the germline V gene. The CDR3 loop spans 13 amino acids. The CDR3 DNA follows: TGTGCCAGCAGCTTAGCCGGGGGTGATGGCTACACCTTC. It specifies CASSLAGGDGYTF.

The chain combines TRBV27 with TRBJ1-5; tentatively, D is TRBD1 (6 bases). There are 15 residues in the CDR3. Germline V gives CDR1 MNHEY, CDR2 SMNVEV (reference sequence). V was trimmed by 4 bases and J by 0 bases, leaving 10 bases between them. CDR3 nucleotides: TGTGCCAGCAGTTCGAGACAGGCTAGCAATCAGCCCCAGCATTTT. Translating gives CASSSRQASNQPQHF.

The chain has TRBV5-5 and TRBJ2-3; 7 nucleotides match TRBD2. Germline V CDR1 and CDR2: SGHKS, YYEKEE (reference sequence). Trimming took 4 bases from V and 3 from J; bases not matched to a gene: 8. This CDR3 spans 15 amino acids. In DNA form, the CDR3 reads TGTGCCAGCAGCGGGAGGGGAGGTCTAACAGATACGCAGTATTTT. It codes for CASSGRGGLTDTQYF.

The rearrangement joins TRBV9 to TRBJ1-2; a possible D gene is TRBD1 (6 bases). Germline V CDR1 and CDR2: SGDLS, YYNGEE. There are 13 residues in the CDR3. V was shortened by 6 bases and J by 5 bases, with 14 bases between the two germline ends. The CDR3 nucleotides read TGTGCCAGCAACGGGGGGGCAGGATATGGCTACACCTTC. Translation gives CASNGGAGYGYTF.

This rearrangement joins TRBV5-1 to TRBJ1-1; 8 bases fit TRBD1. Germline loops: CDR1 SGHRS, CDR2 YFSETQ. J lost 7 bases, V lost 5 bases, and 4 bases had no gene match. The CDR3 has 12 amino acids. CDR3 in amino acids: CASSRDRSEAFF. CDR3 nucleotides: TGCGCCAGCAGTCGGGACAGGAGTGAAGCTTTCTTT.

This clone was counted between two and nine times. The chain couples TRBV7-2 to TRBJ2-5, with 11 bases that match TRBD2. The CDR3 sequence is 16 residues long. CDR1 and CDR2 (germline): SGHTA, FQGNSA. The J segment lost 4 bases and the V segment lost 3 bases, leaving 7 bases of the junction unmatched. This CDR3 is CASSLSSGGRGETQYF. CDR3 coding DNA: TGTGCCAGCAGCTTGTCTAGCGGGGGGAGAGGAGAGACCCAGTACTTC. The full variable domain, rest sourced from reference TRBV7-2 and TRBJ2-5, is GAGVSQSPSNKVTEKGKDVELRCDPISGHTALYWYRQSLGQGLEFLIYFQGNSAPDKSGLPSDRFSAERTGGSVSTLTIQRTQQEDSAVYLCASSLSSGGRGETQYFGPGTRLLVL.

The count of this clone is one. V is TRBV6-5 and J is TRBJ2-5; D may be TRBD2 (5 bases). The germline V gene has CDR1 MNHEY and CDR2 SVGAGI. V shed 5 bases and J shed 3 bases, with 13 bases lying between them. This CDR3 region has 14 residues. Written as DNA, the CDR3 is TGTGCCAGCAGTAGGCCGGGATCCAAAGAGACCCAGTACTTC. Protein product: CASSRPGSKETQYF.

The rearrangement joins TRBV11-3 to TRBJ2-7, with no clear D. The germline CDR1 and CDR2 sequences are SGHNT and YENEEA. The CDR3 consists of 14 residues. The germline V and J ends were trimmed by 5 bases and 3 bases, with 14 bases remaining between them. CDR3 amino acids: CASSEPDTGYEQYF. DNA of the CDR3: TGTGCCAGCAGCGAACCCGACACCGGCTACGAGCAGTACTTC.

V usage is TRBV5-1 and J usage is TRBJ2-1, with 8 bases identical to TRBD2. V dropped 4 bases and J dropped 7; count of bases not matched to a gene: 7. Germline values: CDR1 SGHRS, CDR2 YFSETQ. The CDR3 runs to 14 residues. The CDR3 sequence is CASSPSSGGNEQFF. Written as DNA, the CDR3 is TGCGCCAGCAGCCCCTCGAGCGGGGGAAATGAGCAGTTCTTC.

The chain links TRBV6-1 to TRBJ2-7; D possibly corresponds to TRBD1 (6 bases). V lost 8 bases to trimming and J lost 0 bases, with 17 bases between them. The germline CDR1 and CDR2 sequences are MNHNS and SASEGT. The CDR3 has 15 residues. CDR3 loop: CASRPEGTPSYEQYF. Written as DNA, the CDR3 is TGTGCCAGCCGCCCCGAGGGGACACCCTCCTACGAGCAGTACTTC.

This clone was detected once. The chain couples TRBV6-5 to TRBJ2-7; 7 bases are shared with TRBD1. Germline lookup yields CDR1 MNHEY and CDR2 SVGAGI. V gave up 6 bases and J gave up 2 bases; unmatched junction bases: 10. This CDR3 contains 15 residues. The CDR3, as DNA: TGTGCCAGCAGGAGAACAGGGGTCCATCCCTACGAGCAGTACTTC. The encoded protein is CASRRTGVHPYEQYF.

The chain couples TRBV5-1 to TRBJ1-2; D remains unclear. Germline V gene data show CDR1 as SGHRS and CDR2 as YFSETQ. V lost 0 bases and J lost 1, with 4 bases in between. The CDR3 length is 13 residues. The CDR3 sequence is CASSLDSNYGYTF. DNA of the CDR3: TGCGCCAGCAGCTTGGACAGTAACTATGGCTACACCTTC.

The V gene is TRBV9, the J gene TRBJ2-7, with D perhaps matching TRBD2 (6 bases). Germline V CDR1 and CDR2: SGDLS, YYNGEE. The V end was cut by 4 bases, the J end by 0 bases, with 11 bases between. The CDR3 runs to 14 residues. The CDR3 region is CASSRGGISYEQYF. The CDR3 nucleotides are TGTGCCAGCAGCCGCGGAGGGATCTCCTACGAGCAGTACTTC.

V usage is TRBV6-6 and J usage is TRBJ1-5; the D is unclear. The CDR3 contains 16 residues. Germline-derived CDR1 and CDR2 are MNHNY and SVGAGI (reference sequence). The V end lost 0 bases, the J end lost 0 bases, and 9 bases lay between the germline ends. CDR3 DNA: TGTGCCAGCAGTTACTCGGGCAGAAATAGCAATCAGCCCCAGCATTTT. Its protein is CASSYSGRNSNQPQHF.

This sequence joins TRBV7-2 and TRBJ1-6; D perhaps matches TRBD1 (6 bases). The CDR3 contains 14 residues. Trimming cost V 7 bases and J 3 bases, with 10 bases left between them. CDR1 and CDR2 (germline): SGHTA, FQGNSA. CDR3 protein: CASTPGHYNSPLHF. The CDR3 DNA reads TGTGCCAGCACCCCGGGACACTATAATTCACCCCTCCACTTT.

The chain joins TRBV7-3 to TRBJ1-2; D is perhaps TRBD1 (6 bases). Trimming pared 0 bases from V and 8 bases from J, leaving 16 bases between. CDR3 length: 15 residues. The germline CDR1 and CDR2 sequences are SGHTA and FQGTGA. The DNA of the CDR3 is TGTGCCAGCAGCTTAACCCCAACAGGGCTCGAGGGCTACACCTTC. Translating gives CASSLTPTGLEGYTF. Full variable domain (remainder filled in from reference TRBV7-3 and TRBJ1-2): GAGVSQTPSNKVTEKGKYVELRCDPISGHTALYWYRQSLGQGPEFLIYFQGTGAADDSGLPNDRFFAVRPEGSVSTLKIQRTERGDSAVYLCASSLTPTGLEGYTFGSGTRLTVV.

The V call is TRBV7-9, the J call TRBJ2-7; 7 nucleotides agree with TRBD2. The CDR3 is 13 amino acids. Trimming took 1 base from V and 4 from J; bases not matched to a gene: 1. The germline V gene has CDR1 SEHNR and CDR2 FQNEAQ (reference sequence). CDR3 loop: CASSLGGGYEQYF. The CDR3 coding sequence is TGTGCCAGCAGCTTAGGGGGGGGGTACGAGCAGTACTTC.

This clone was detected only a few times. The chain employs TRBV6-6 and TRBJ1-1, with D maybe TRBD1 (5 bases). Germline V gene data show CDR1 as MNHNY and CDR2 as SVGAGI (reference sequence). This CDR3 region has 14 residues. Trimming shortened V by 4 bases and J by 4 bases, and 13 bases separated the two germline ends. This chain's CDR3 is CASSSPREGTEAFF. The CDR3 DNA reads TGTGCCAGCAGTTCCCCCAGGGAAGGCACTGAAGCTTTCTTT.

The CDR3 protein is CASSPWGTPTYEQYF. The CDR3 DNA reads as TGTGCCAGCAGCCCGTGGGGGACACCAACCTACGAGCAGTACTTC. The V gene is TRBV11-2, the J gene TRBJ2-7; D is perhaps TRBD1 (6 bases). The germline V and J ends were trimmed by 5 bases and 2 bases, with 16 bases remaining between them. The CDR3 contains 15 residues. Germline CDR1 and CDR2: SGHAT and FQNNGV.

This chain joins TRBV5-5 and TRBJ1-5; possible D gene TRBD1, 6 bases. This CDR3 comprises 15 residues. Germline assignment: CDR1 SGHKS and CDR2 YYEKEE (reference sequence). Trimming cost V 0 bases and J 4 bases, with 11 bases left between them. The CDR3 coding sequence is TGTGCCAGCAGCTTGGTGGGGGACACAAATCAGCCCCAGCATTTT. Amino acid sequence: CASSLVGDTNQPQHF. The full variable domain, in which reference TRBV5-5 and TRBJ1-5 provide the parts outside the CDR3, is DAGVTQSPTHLIKTRGQQVTLRCSPISGHKSVSWYQQVLGQGPQFIFQYYEKEERGRGNFPDRFSARQFPNYSSELNVNALLLGDSALYLCASSLVGDTNQPQHFGDGTRLSIL.

This clone appeared a few times. This chain uses TRBV6-4 with TRBJ2-2; TRBD1 aligns across 9 bases. J gave up 4 bases and V 6 bases, and 9 bases lay outside the gene matches. Germline CDR1 and CDR2: MRHNA and SNTAGT. The length of the CDR3 is 16 residues. CDR3 sequence reads: CASSDREDRGTGELFF. The CDR3 bases are TGTGCCAGCAGCGATCGCGAGGACAGGGGCACCGGGGAGCTGTTTTTT.

The chain combines TRBV4-1 with TRBJ2-7; tentative D call: TRBD1 (5 bases). CDR1 MGHRA and CDR2 YSYEKL come from the germline V gene. The CDR3 contains 13 residues. V lost 4 bases, J lost 3 bases, and 10 bases lay in between. CDR3 protein: CASSRRDSYEQYF. The CDR3 nucleotides are TGCGCCAGCAGCCGACGTGACAGCTACGAGCAGTACTTC.

The V call is TRBV6-6, the J call TRBJ1-2; 11 bases fit TRBD1. Germline CDR1 MNHNY, CDR2 SVGAGI (reference sequence). The V segment lost 6 bases and the J segment 5 bases; nucleotides outside the gene matches: 11. The CDR3 consists of 16 residues. CDR3 loop: CASSPSTGTGGYGYTF. In nucleotides, the CDR3 is TGTGCCAGCAGCCCGTCTACCGGGACAGGGGGTTATGGCTACACCTTC.

The CDR3 reads CASSPREWRGEAFF. The CDR3, as DNA: TGTGCCAGCAGTCCCAGAGAGTGGCGCGGTGAAGCTTTCTTT. The chain has TRBV25-1 and TRBJ1-1, with unresolved D. The V and J ends lost 5 bases and 7 bases respectively, with 17 bases between them. The CDR3 covers 14 residues. The V gene's germline CDR1 is MGHDK and CDR2 SYGVNS.

This chain connects TRBV6-5 to TRBJ1-5; 9 bases fit TRBD1. Trimming took 3 bases from V and 4 from J; bases not matched to a gene: 4. This CDR3 contains 15 residues. Germline CDR1 and CDR2: MNHEY and SVGAGI. CDR3 coding DNA: TGTGCCAGCAGTTATTCTGGACAGGGGAATCAGCCCCAGCATTTT. As protein: CASSYSGQGNQPQHF.

The chain uses TRBV5-4 and TRBJ2-2; TRBD2 matches 7 bases. Germline V lookup: CDR1 SGHNT, CDR2 YYREEE (reference sequence). V shed 10 bases and J 0 bases; nucleotides not matched to a gene: 3. The CDR3 consists of 13 residues. CDR3 amino acids: CAGGVANTGELFF. CDR3 coding DNA: TGTGCCGGGGGGGTAGCGAACACCGGGGAGCTGTTTTTT.

The chain joins TRBV7-9 to TRBJ1-1; perhaps TRBD1 as D (6 bases). This CDR3 is 12 amino acids long. V dropped 8 bases and J dropped 4 bases, with 11 bases sitting between them. Germline V gene lookup returns CDR1 SEHNR and CDR2 FQNEAQ (reference sequence). CDR3 nucleotide sequence: TGTGCCAGCCGCCTGGGGGCCACTGAAGCTTTCTTT. As protein: CASRLGATEAFF. Combining the CDR3 with reference TRBV7-9 and TRBJ1-1 gives the whole variable domain DTGVSQNPRHKITKRGQNVTFRCDPISEHNRLYWYRQTLGQGPEFLTYFQNEAQLEKSRLLSDRFSAERPKGSFSTLEIQRTEQGDSAMYLCASRLGATEAFFGQGTRLTVV.

This clone has only a few counts. The CDR3, as DNA: TGTGCCAGCAGTCCCAGGGTTTCCTACGAGCAGTACTTC. Protein sequence: CASSPRVSYEQYF. The chain recombines TRBV6-5 with TRBJ2-7; a weak D match, TRBD1 (5 bases). This CDR3 region has 13 residues. The germline CDR1 and CDR2 sequences are MNHEY and SVGAGI. Trimming removed 5 bases from V and 1 base from J, with 9 bases in between.

The chain carries TRBV9 and TRBJ2-2; TRBD1 matches 7 bases. The V segment lost 2 bases and the J segment 7 bases; nucleotides outside the gene matches: 17. CDR3 size: 18 residues. Per the germline V gene, CDR1 is SGDLS and CDR2 is YYNGEE. The CDR3 DNA follows: TGTGCCAGCAGCGTCCGGACCGGGACAGCGCTATTCAGCGGGGAGCTGTTTTTT. Translating it yields CASSVRTGTALFSGELFF.

The rearrangement links TRBV19 to TRBJ2-6, with a weak D call TRBD1 (6 bases). Per the germline V gene, CDR1 is LNHDA and CDR2 is SQIVND (reference sequence). V was pared by 0 bases and J by 0 bases, with 12 bases between. This CDR3 spans 18 amino acids. The CDR3, as DNA: TGTGCCAGTAGTATAGATCCGGGACACAGCTCTGGGGCCAACGTCCTGACTTTC. Translated: CASSIDPGHSSGANVLTF.

The chain couples TRBV5-4 to TRBJ2-1; 10 positions agree with TRBD2. This CDR3 has 15 amino acids. The germline V gene has CDR1 SGHNT and CDR2 YYREEE (reference sequence). J lost 4 bases, V lost 4 bases, and 5 bases had no gene match. The CDR3 protein is CASSARTSGYNEQFF. The DNA of the CDR3 is TGTGCCAGCAGCGCACGGACTAGCGGATACAATGAGCAGTTCTTC.